The 22 T cell receptor beta chains presented below share a single source sample, sequenced in a study of CD8+CD57+ T cells in acquired aplastic anemia. According to the study, genomic DNA was the template for TCR beta VDJ and CDR3 profiling. Using its own MiXCR run on the reads, TCRdb lists one record per CDR3 protein. Here the sample spans roughly 170,000 distinct CDR3 sequences, around 60% being singletons. The sample comprised sorted CD4+, CD8+, or CD8+CD57+ T cells (not recorded which) from PBMCs. These receptors were collected from a human donor in good health.

This rearrangement joins TRBV7-9 to TRBJ2-2; TRBD2 matches at 16 bases. This CDR3 spans 19 amino acids. Germline V gene lookup returns CDR1 SEHNR and CDR2 FQNEAQ (reference sequence). V trimming: 0 bases; J trimming: 3 bases; junction bases outside the gene matches: 4. In DNA form, the CDR3 reads TGTGCCAGCAGCTTAGCCCGGGGACTAGCGGGGGGGGACACCGGGGAGCTGTTTTTT. Protein: CASSLARGLAGGDTGELFF.

V usage is TRBV20-1 and J usage is TRBJ2-7, with 11 bases aligning to TRBD1. The CDR3 totals 14 residues. V shed 4 bases, J shed 2 bases, and the junction held 4 bases outside the gene matches. The germline V gene encodes CDR1 DFQATT and CDR2 SNEGSKA (reference sequence). Here the CDR3 DNA reads TGCAGTGCTATGCCGGGACAGGGGGCCTACGAGCAGTACTTC. It codes for CSAMPGQGAYEQYF.

The rearrangement uses TRBV7-6 and TRBJ2-5; 12 bases align to TRBD1. The CDR3 covers 20 residues. The J segment lost 5 bases and the V segment lost 5 bases, leaving 21 bases of the junction unmatched. The germline CDR1 and CDR2 sequences are SGHVS and FNYEAQ. The CDR3 protein is CASSPQADTGDRGQWETQYF. The CDR3 region has the DNA TGTGCCAGCAGCCCCCAAGCGGACACCGGGGACAGGGGGCAATGGGAGACCCAGTACTTC.

V usage is TRBV19 and J usage is TRBJ2-7; 8 bases map to TRBD1. The germline V gene encodes CDR1 LNHDA and CDR2 SQIVND (reference sequence). This CDR3 has 15 residues. V gave up 10 bases and J gave up 0 bases; unmatched junction bases: 11. The CDR3 spells CATSDRATFSYEQYF. CDR3 nucleotides: TGTGCCACTTCGGACAGGGCTACATTCTCCTACGAGCAGTACTTC.

The chain recombines TRBV14 with TRBJ1-2; D is possibly TRBD1 (5 bases). CDR1 SGHDN and CDR2 FVKESK come from the germline V gene. Trimming took 6 bases from V and 5 from J, leaving 10 bases between them. This CDR3 is 12 amino acids long. DNA for the CDR3: TGTGCCAGCAGGGGGACCAAATATGGCTACACCTTC. Protein: CASRGTKYGYTF.

For the CDR3, the DNA is TGTGCCAGCAGACTGATGACAGACTATGGCTACACCTTC. It encodes CASRLMTDYGYTF. The chain is built from TRBV6-1 and TRBJ1-2; tentatively, D is TRBD1 (5 bases). This CDR3 spans 13 amino acids. CDR1 and CDR2 (germline): MNHNS, SASEGT. Trimming took 6 bases from V and 3 from J, leaving 11 bases between them.

The V and J genes are TRBV15 and TRBJ1-1, with unresolved D. Germline V gene sequence: CDR1 LNHNV, CDR2 YYDKDF (reference sequence). The CDR3 has 15 residues. V was clipped by 1 base and J by 0 bases, with 9 bases between them. The CDR3 DNA sequence: TGTGCCACCAGCAGAGTTAGGGCTATGAACACTGAAGCTTTCTTT. Translated: CATSRVRAMNTEAFF.

The V and J genes are TRBV3-1 and TRBJ1-3; no definite D call. Germline CDR1 reads LGHDT; CDR2 reads YNNKEL (reference sequence). This CDR3 has 17 residues. Trimming removed 1 base from V and 0 bases from J, with 13 bases in between. The CDR3 loop is CASSQGWNSPSGNTIYF. The CDR3 region has the DNA TGTGCCAGCAGCCAAGGCTGGAACAGTCCCTCTGGAAACACCATATATTTT.

The CDR3 region is CASSLSSGVEAEAFF. CDR3 DNA sequence: TGTGCCAGCAGTTTAAGTTCAGGGGTAGAAGCTGAAGCTTTCTTT. This chain links TRBV7-2 with TRBJ1-1; a possible D gene is TRBD1 (6 bases). Trimming left V 6 bases short and J 6 bases short, with 20 bases between. Germline values: CDR1 SGHTA, CDR2 FQGNSA. The CDR3 spans 15 residues. Full variable domain (rest looked up from reference TRBV7-2 and TRBJ1-1): GAGVSQSPSNKVTEKGKDVELRCDPISGHTALYWYRQSLGQGLEFLIYFQGNSAPDKSGLPSDRFSAERTGGSVSTLTIQRTQQEDSAVYLCASSLSSGVEAEAFFGQGTRLTVV.

The V gene is TRBV5-1, the J gene TRBJ1-6, with 8 bases matching TRBD1. CDR1 is SGHRS, CDR2 YFSETQ, per germline. The trim removed 5 bases at V and 8 bases at J, leaving 6 bases unmatched. This CDR3 contains 14 residues. The CDR3 region has the DNA TGCGCCAGCAGATCGGTGGACAGGGATTCACCCCTCCACTTT. This sequence encodes CASRSVDRDSPLHF.

This clonotype was picked up a small number of times. V and J are TRBV11-1 and TRBJ1-2, with TRBD1 matching over 10 bases. The CDR3 covers 14 residues. Germline lookup yields CDR1 SGHAT and CDR2 FQDESV (reference sequence). The junction had 7 bases not matched to a gene; V was cut back by 7 bases and J by 5 bases. The CDR3 DNA reads as TGTGCCAGCAAGTGGGGACAGGGGCCTTATGGCTACACCTTC. It encodes CASKWGQGPYGYTF.

This clonotype has ten or more counts. The CDR3 here is CASSQSKDGNTIYF. CDR3 sequence (DNA): TGTGCCAGCAGCCAAAGCAAAGATGGAAACACCATATATTTT. The V and J genes are TRBV14 and TRBJ1-3; D not resolved. Germline-derived CDR1 and CDR2 are SGHDN and FVKESK. V lost 2 bases and J 3 bases, leaving 8 bases between the germline ends. The CDR3 runs to 14 residues.

J is TRBJ2-7 and V is TRBV19; TRBD2 agrees at 10 bases. J was trimmed by 8 bases and V by 5 bases; bases with no gene match: 12. Germline assignment: CDR1 LNHDA and CDR2 SQIVND (reference sequence). The CDR3 has 15 amino acids. The CDR3 DNA sequence: TGTGCCAGTAGTTCCCGGCTAGCGGGAGTTGGGAAGCAGTACTTC. It codes for CASSSRLAGVGKQYF.

Remarks on this clonotype: The conserved closing phenylalanine or tryptophan is absent in this CDR3, likely reflecting a read error. No DNA is shown, since the ends of the CDR3 on it are uncertain; the CDR3 is the one TCRdb lists. CDR3 amino acids: CASSDDTVL. The chain uses TRBV25-1 and TRBJ1-1. The CDR3 comprises 9 residues, both ends counted. Germline V CDR1 and CDR2: MGHDK, SYGVNS.

This sequence joins TRBV7-9 and TRBJ1-1; D remains unclear. The CDR3 contains 14 residues. Trimming pared 5 bases from V and 0 bases from J, leaving 10 bases between. CDR1 is SEHNR and CDR2 is FQNEAQ in the germline V gene (reference sequence). CDR3 in amino acids: CASSQGQMNTEAFF. The DNA of the CDR3 is TGTGCCAGCAGCCAAGGGCAGATGAACACTGAAGCTTTCTTT.

V gene TRBV7-9 combines with J gene TRBJ2-3; no firm D call. The ends were cut back, 10 bases at V and 6 bases at J, with 14 bases in the middle. The CDR3 extends over 12 amino acids. CDR1 and CDR2 (germline): SEHNR, FQNEAQ (reference sequence). This chain's CDR3 is CANGRGGDTQYF. In nucleotides, the CDR3 is TGTGCCAACGGCCGAGGTGGGGATACGCAGTATTTT.

The genes are TRBV7-8 and TRBJ2-1; TRBD2 matches 8 bases. The CDR3 has 15 amino acids. After removal of 4 bases from V and 9 bases from J, the junction contained 11 bases not matched to a gene. The germline gives CDR1 SGHVS, CDR2 FQNEAQ. The CDR3 protein is CASSSTGGPLSEQFF. The CDR3 DNA follows: TGTGCCAGCAGCTCGACGGGAGGGCCTCTAAGTGAGCAGTTCTTC. The full variable domain, its missing parts supplied by reference TRBV7-8 and TRBJ2-1, is GAGVSQSPRYKVAKRGQDVALRCDPISGHVSLFWYQQALGQGPEFLTYFQNEAQLDKSGLPSDRFFAERPEGSVSTLKIQRTQQEDSAVYLCASSSTGGPLSEQFFGPGTRLTVL.

The genes are TRBV3-1 and TRBJ2-7; D is possibly TRBD2 (5 bases). V was pared by 0 bases and J by 3 bases, with 12 bases between. The germline CDR1 and CDR2 sequences are LGHDT and YNNKEL (reference sequence). CDR3 size: 15 residues. This CDR3 is CASSQDSDLNYEQYF. The CDR3 bases are TGTGCCAGCAGCCAAGATAGCGACCTGAACTACGAGCAGTACTTC.

Only one count was recorded for this clonotype. The rearrangement uses TRBV25-1 and TRBJ1-2; no definite D call. Germline loops: CDR1 MGHDK, CDR2 SYGVNS. This CDR3 is 11 amino acids long. Trimming pared 6 bases from V and 4 bases from J, leaving 6 bases between. For the CDR3, the DNA is TGTGCCAGCAGGGAGGCCTATGGCTACACCTTC. This codes for CASREAYGYTF.

The chain recombines TRBV9 with TRBJ2-3; 10 bases map to TRBD2. Germline V gene data show CDR1 as SGDLS and CDR2 as YYNGEE. With V trimmed by 0 bases and J by 2 bases, 3 bases remained unmatched. The CDR3 sequence is 16 residues long. CDR3 loop: CASSVASGGITDTQYF. CDR3 in DNA: TGTGCCAGCAGCGTAGCTAGCGGGGGTATCACAGATACGCAGTATTTT.

The gene calls are TRBV20-1 and TRBJ2-7, with 7 bases fitting TRBD2. The V segment lost 1 base and the J segment 6 bases; nucleotides outside the gene matches: 6. Germline V CDR1 and CDR2: DFQATT, SNEGSKA (reference sequence). The CDR3 is 13 residues long. CDR3: CSARVREAGEQYF. The CDR3 bases are TGCAGTGCTAGAGTCCGGGAGGCGGGCGAGCAGTACTTC.

By its share, this clonotype is medium-sized (0.01 to 0.1%). The chain combines TRBV24-1 with TRBJ2-3; 7 bases line up with TRBD2. Germline assignment: CDR1 KGHDR and CDR2 SFDVKD. V was clipped by 2 bases and J by 4 bases; unmatched bases: 11. CDR3 length: 17 residues. CDR3 nucleotides: TGTGCCACCAGTGATTGGAGAGCGGGATCAAAGGCAGATACGCAGTATTTT. This encodes CATSDWRAGSKADTQYF.